This T cell receptor beta chain stems from a study of T cell responses to AZD1222 COVID-19 vaccine (dated by TCRdb to the early 2020s). Describing the broader study: TCR sequencing was performed for 230 to 250 trial participants, of whom approximately 200 were given two doses of AZD1222 and about 25 were given two doses of MenACWY control vaccine. Trial participants were enrolled into age subgroups of 18-55, 56-69 and 70-plus years, which contained 148, 28 and 57 TCR-sequenced participants, respectively. General study outcomes and caveats: Vaccine-associated CD4 TCRs spanned the whole spike protein, with dominant responses in regions 160-218 and 743-854. The 56-69-year group was small, and its depth increase did not reach significance, likely because of low power. After two AZD1222 doses, both the breadth and the depth of spike-specific TCRs were significantly higher than at day 0 and than in MenACWY recipients. Conclusions about previously exposed vaccinees were limited because only 6 or 7 AZD1222 recipients were SARS-CoV-2 seropositive at baseline. Reportedly, close to half of the unique spike-specific TCRs recognized epitopes lying outside the regions that are mutated in the B.1.351 and B.1.1.7 variants. No day 14 peak-response samples were available, so repertoires were characterized only after the peak T cell response. Most participants were white British and females outnumbered males, and the authors suggested that clonal diversity may have been underestimated.

CDR1 and CDR2 are read off the germline V gene (reference sequence) as WNHNN and SYGVQD. V is clipped by 5 bases and J by 10 bases, and the sequence between their germline boundaries is 12 bases long. From its cysteine to its phenylalanine, the CDR3 spans 12 amino acids. CDR3 DNA is the only sequence kept; it has 36 bases, read in frame from the first base. With regard to this clone: Its antigen is not yet known. There are no base qualities to consult, and no much larger clone falls within one base.

What the time point label conveys for this sample: about 28 days (+/-7) after the second vaccine dose. Because spike-specific TCR depth and breadth did not differ between the two schedules, AZD1222 recipients who got a second dose at roughly 4 weeks were pooled with those who got a second dose at roughly 12 weeks. Samples from vaccinated people were obtained from the UK trials COV001 and COV002, which included a single-blind randomized controlled phase 2/3 trial of AZD1222 (ChAdOx1 nCoV-19) in healthy adults. For TCRbeta chain sequencing, PBMC samples from trial participants were taken at day 0 and at day 28 after the second dose. The CDR3 regions of human TCRbeta chains were analyzed by immunosequencing. The paper's data handling went like this. Repertoire TCRs were checked for matches against a reference library of SARS-CoV-2-specific TCRs that had been generated using the MIRA antigen-specificity platform. Breadth was defined as the fraction of unique TCRs that were SARS-CoV-2-associated, and depth was defined as the fraction of total T cells that were SARS-CoV-2-associated. Using the MIRA data, each spike-specific TCR was assigned both to the spike region to which the TCR was reactive and to a CD4 or CD8 class. Log10-transformed breadth and depth values were compared by one-way ANOVA with Sidak's multiple comparisons tests. TCRdb retrieved this table from immuneACCESS and kept in-frame rearrangements only. Not all clones are present; in checked studies, unresolved V genes account for under half, and no reason is known for the remainder. From that table come the V and J calls and clone size; the DNA was used to work out D and trimming. For this sample there are over 110,000 clones; under 90% appear just once. 1.5% to 2% of the sample goes to the ten largest clones.

This sequence uses TRBV10-1 and TRBJ2-1; the D gene could be either TRBD1 or TRBD2, each agreeing at 5 bases. The sequencing used peripheral blood, collected 28 days after the second AZD1222 dose. The TCR sequence derives from an adult who received the AZD1222 COVID-19 vaccine. The nucleotide sequence reads as follows: TGCGCCAGCAGTCCAACCGGGGCCGAGCAGTTCTTC. This encodes CASSPTGAEQFF.